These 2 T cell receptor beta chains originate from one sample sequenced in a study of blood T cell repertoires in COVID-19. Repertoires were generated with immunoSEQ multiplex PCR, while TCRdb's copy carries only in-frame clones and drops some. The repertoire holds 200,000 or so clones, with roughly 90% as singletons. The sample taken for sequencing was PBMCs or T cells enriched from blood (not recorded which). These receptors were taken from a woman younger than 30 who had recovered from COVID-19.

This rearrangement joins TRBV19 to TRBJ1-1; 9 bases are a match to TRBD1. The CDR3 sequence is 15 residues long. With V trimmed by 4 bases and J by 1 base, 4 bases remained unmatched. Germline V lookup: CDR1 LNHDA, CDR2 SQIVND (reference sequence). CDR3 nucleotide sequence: TGTGCCAGTAGTACCCGGACAGGGGAGAACACTGAAGCTTTCTTT. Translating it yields CASSTRTGENTEAFF.

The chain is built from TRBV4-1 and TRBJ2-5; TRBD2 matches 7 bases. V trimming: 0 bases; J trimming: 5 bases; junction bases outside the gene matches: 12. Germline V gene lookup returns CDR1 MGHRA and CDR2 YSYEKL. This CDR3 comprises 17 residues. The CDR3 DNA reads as TGCGCCAGCAGCCAAGATCCGCTAGCGGCCCCTCTCGAGACCCAGTACTTC. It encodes CASSQDPLAAPLETQYF.